This TCR beta chain is drawn from a study of T cell changes during pregnancy in multiple sclerosis. Only in-frame clones appear in the TCRdb table, and some are missing; sequencing was by immunoSEQ multiplex PCR. This sample has about 68,000 clones; under 95% occur once, and the top ten carry 1.3% to 1.5%. Germline assignment: CDR1 GTSNPN and CDR2 SVGIG (reference sequence). V shed 8 bases and J shed 1 base, with 16 bases lying between them. The CDR3 is 14 amino acids. This sequence joins TRBV30 and TRBJ2-3; D is perhaps TRBD2 (5 bases). The TCR originated in a female donor in good health, enrolled as a control in a pregnancy study. The material sequenced was peripheral blood, taken in the second trimester of pregnancy. The CDR3 DNA reads TGTGCCCGGGGAGTCCCCCCGGGCACAGATACGCAGTATTTT. Translating gives CARGVPPGTDTQYF.